This T cell receptor (beta chain) originates from a study of blood T cell repertoires in COVID-19. Overall study: COVID-19 samples, acute and convalescent, were from the United States, Italy and Spain.

In the authors' methods: Amplifying reference gene primers gave estimates of nucleated cell counts. Data came from immunoSEQ multiplex PCR; TCRdb stores just in-frame clones and leaves some out. From that table come the V and J calls and clone size; the DNA was used to work out D and trimming. The table lists some 350,000 clones, around 91% of them singletons. Assignments of participants to cohorts depended upon their own reported clinical history. Two negative PCRs, clearance, or symptom resolution were required of recovered Cohort 3 donors. The CDR3 has 13 residues. V trimming: 7 bases; J trimming: 4 bases; junction bases outside the gene matches: 6. Germline values: CDR1 SQVTM, CDR2 ANQGSEA.

This clonotype was obtained from a man aged 18-30 years who had recovered from COVID-19. The gene calls are TRBV29-1 and TRBJ1-4, with 7 bases aligning to TRBD1. The sample taken for sequencing was PBMCs or T cells enriched from blood (not recorded which). In nucleotides, the CDR3 is TGCAGCGCATACAGGGGCGATAATGAAAAACTGTTTTTT. Encoded protein: CSAYRGDNEKLFF.